Listed below are T cell receptor beta chains from one sample, sequenced in a study of early T cells in non-severe SARS-CoV-2 infection. TCRdb called the 5' RACE reads again in MiXCR, with one record for every CDR3 protein. The sample consists of some 96,000 distinct CDR3 sequences, less than 15% of them appearing once. The sequenced sample consisted of whole blood. Every receptor here comes from an adult who was a healthcare worker with PCR-confirmed SARS-CoV-2 infection or an uninfected control (not recorded which). Both conserved end residues are part of each CDR3. D genes are given only for firm matches. Size is stated for part of the rows, as once, few or many counts, or as a class when the clone is expanded.

v_call,cdr3_length,d_call,clone_size,j_call,cdr3_aa,cdr3_nt
TRBV3-2,15,.,many,TRBJ2-5,CASSQDSGAGETQYF,TGTGCCAGCAGCCAAGATAGTGGGGCCGGAGAGACCCAGTACTTC
TRBV6-6,15,.,.,TRBJ2-7,CASRSAQGTSYEQYF,TGTGCCAGCAGGTCCGCCCAGGGGACCTCCTACGAGCAGTACTTC
TRBV4-2,19,TRBD2,.,TRBJ2-4,CASSQDTSGGSVAKNIQYF,TGTGCCAGCAGCCAAGATACTAGCGGGGGCTCCGTAGCCAAAAACATTCAGTACTTC
TRBV29-1,10,.,.,TRBJ1-1,CSVEIGVTFF,TGCAGCGTTGAGATAGGGGTAACTTTCTTT
TRBV29-1,13,TRBD2,once,TRBJ2-3,CSALGLAGDTQYF,TGCAGCGCTCTGGGACTAGCCGGAGATACGCAGTATTTT
TRBV27,13,TRBD1,.,TRBJ2-7,CASGRTGVGEQYF,TGTGCCAGCGGGAGGACAGGGGTGGGCGAGCAGTACTTC
TRBV4-1,17,.,.,TRBJ2-7,CASSQDVARGVPYEQYF,TGCGCCAGCAGCCAAGATGTGGCCCGAGGGGTTCCCTACGAGCAGTACTTC
TRBV29-1,15,TRBD2,.,TRBJ2-5,CSVRGSAGGQETQYF,TGCAGCGTTCGCGGGTCTGCGGGGGGCCAAGAGACCCAGTACTTC
TRBV24-1,16,.,.,TRBJ2-5,CATSDSPGQWKETQYF,TGTGCCACCAGTGATTCGCCCGGACAGTGGAAAGAGACCCAGTACTTC
TRBV4-3,13,TRBD1,many,TRBJ1-2,CASSLTGGEGYTF,TGCGCCAGCAGCCTTACAGGGGGAGAAGGCTACACCTTC
TRBV6-2/TRBV6-3,21,TRBD2,many,TRBJ2-1,CASSYSRRETSGGTSYNEQFF,TGTGCCAGCAGTTACTCCCGACGGGAGACTAGCGGGGGGACGTCCTACAATGAGCAGTTCTTC
TRBV5-1,15,.,many,TRBJ1-1,CASSGAGTVNTEAFF,TGCGCCAGCAGCGGGGCCGGGACGGTGAACACTGAAGCTTTCTTT
TRBV7-9,13,.,many,TRBJ2-2,CASSIRATGELFF,TGTGCCAGCAGCATCCGGGCCACCGGGGAGCTGTTTTTT
TRBV28,16,.,many,TRBJ2-7,CASSRAGTPSTNEQYF,TGTGCCAGCAGCCGGGCCGGGACACCTAGTACTAACGAGCAGTACTTC
TRBV28,15,TRBD2,many,TRBJ2-7,CASRVGLGGSYEQYF,TGTGCCAGCAGAGTGGGACTGGGGGGGTCCTACGAGCAGTACTTC
TRBV5-1,13,.,.,TRBJ2-3,CASSPAPTDTQYF,TGCGCCAGCAGCCCTGCCCCGACGGATACGCAGTATTTT
TRBV6-5,17,TRBD2,many,TRBJ2-7,CASSYATPSSGGYEQYF,TGTGCCAGCAGTTACGCAACTCCGTCTAGCGGGGGCTACGAGCAGTACTTC
TRBV7-9,13,.,many,TRBJ1-2,CASNYHTGEGYTF,TGTGCCAGCAACTATCACACGGGTGAGGGCTACACCTTC
TRBV5-4,14,.,.,TRBJ2-7,CASSFYGGFYEQYF,TGTGCCAGCAGCTTCTACGGGGGCTTCTACGAGCAGTACTTC
TRBV5-6,14,.,many,TRBJ2-7,CASSSGPTLYEQYF,TGTGCCAGCAGCTCCGGGCCTACCCTCTACGAGCAGTACTTC
TRBV5-6,14,.,.,TRBJ1-5,CASSTRGSNQPQHF,TGTGCCAGCAGCACCAGGGGAAGCAATCAGCCCCAGCATTTT
TRBV20-1,12,.,many,TRBJ2-7,CSASGPTYEQYF,TGCAGTGCCTCAGGGCCAACCTACGAGCAGTACTTC
TRBV6-1,14,.,.,TRBJ2-3,CASNLAVGADTQYF,TGTGCCAGCAATCTAGCAGTCGGGGCAGATACGCAGTATTTT
TRBV29-1,13,.,.,TRBJ2-7,CSVAGGRAYEQYF,TGCAGCGTTGCGGGGGGCCGAGCCTACGAGCAGTACTTC
TRBV7-2,13,.,many,TRBJ1-2,CASSFRAIYGYTF,TGTGCCAGCAGCTTCAGGGCAATTTATGGCTACACCTTC
TRBV5-6,13,.,few,TRBJ1-1,CASSLGTFPEAFF,TGTGCCAGCAGCTTGGGCACCTTCCCCGAAGCTTTCTTT
TRBV20-1,16,TRBD2,few,TRBJ2-3,CSARLAGATSTDTQYF,TGCAGTGCTAGACTAGCGGGGGCGACTAGCACAGATACGCAGTATTTT
TRBV4-1,15,.,.,TRBJ2-2,CASSQKDPGTGELFF,TGCGCCAGCAGCCAAAAGGATCCCGGCACCGGGGAGCTGTTTTTT
TRBV7-6,15,TRBD2,few,TRBJ2-1,CASSPLAGSYNEQFF,TGTGCCAGCAGCCCCCTAGCGGGGAGCTACAATGAGCAGTTCTTC
TRBV28,16,.,many,TRBJ2-1,CASSAGLRLVYNEQFF,TGTGCCAGCAGTGCGGGTCTGCGGCTCGTCTACAATGAGCAGTTCTTC
TRBV5-5,14,.,few,TRBJ1-1,CASSPRGGGTEAFF,TGTGCCAGCAGCCCGCGTGGGGGAGGCACTGAAGCTTTCTTT
TRBV6-2/TRBV6-3,14,.,few,TRBJ2-2,CARPREPVTGELFF,TGTGCCAGGCCTCGGGAGCCGGTTACCGGGGAGCTGTTTTTT
TRBV7-2,14,.,few,TRBJ2-7,CASSLVTQGEEQYF,TGTGCCAGCAGCTTAGTGACACAGGGAGAGGAGCAGTACTTC
TRBV7-9,16,.,many,TRBJ2-6,CASSALTSSGANVLTF,TGTGCCAGCAGCGCCCTCACAAGCTCTGGGGCCAACGTCCTGACTTTC
TRBV5-1,14,.,many,TRBJ1-2,CASSLVAENYGYTF,TGCGCCAGCAGCTTGGTTGCCGAAAACTATGGCTACACCTTC
TRBV11-3,13,.,many,TRBJ2-7,CASSLDSPSEQYF,TGTGCCAGCAGCTTAGATTCCCCTTCCGAGCAGTACTTC
TRBV7-2,12,.,few,TRBJ2-7,CASSLMTYEQYF,TGTGCCAGCAGCTTAATGACCTACGAGCAGTACTTC
TRBV4-1,14,TRBD1,many,TRBJ1-1,CASSSIDRAAEAFF,TGCGCCAGCAGCTCGATCGACAGGGCTGCTGAAGCTTTCTTT
TRBV19,15,TRBD1,many,TRBJ1-5,CASSSQTGKGQPQHF,TGTGCCAGTAGTTCCCAGACAGGGAAAGGACAGCCCCAGCATTTT
TRBV19,15,.,.,TRBJ1-2,CASSPFSGSNYGYTF,TGTGCCAGTAGCCCCTTTTCGGGATCTAACTATGGCTACACCTTC
TRBV5-4,16,TRBD2,many,TRBJ2-1,CASSLVGPSGHNEQFF,TGTGCCAGCAGCTTGGTGGGGCCTAGCGGGCACAATGAGCAGTTCTTC
TRBV25-1,14,.,few,TRBJ1-1,CASSEYQKNTEAFF,TGTGCCAGCAGTGAATATCAGAAGAACACTGAAGCTTTCTTT
TRBV7-2,18,.,.,TRBJ2-1,CASSLEALGRGLRNEQFF,TGTGCCAGCAGCTTAGAAGCTTTGGGCAGGGGATTGAGGAATGAGCAGTTCTTC
TRBV20-1,13,TRBD2,many,TRBJ2-7,CSARLAGGREQYF,TGCAGTGCTAGACTAGCGGGGGGTCGCGAGCAGTACTTC
TRBV20-1,14,TRBD2,.,TRBJ2-3,CSAREAGVTDTQYF,TGCAGTGCTAGAGAGGCGGGGGTCACAGATACGCAGTATTTT
TRBV18,13,.,.,TRBJ1-6,CASSPSRGSPLHF,TGTGCCAGCTCACCAAGCAGGGGTTCACCCCTCCACTTT
TRBV5-4,12,.,.,TRBJ2-7,CASSRDTNEQYF,TGTGCCAGCAGCCGGGACACCAACGAGCAGTACTTC
TRBV11-2,18,TRBD2,few,TRBJ2-5,CASSLDYRPSGVGETQYF,TGTGCCAGCAGCTTAGATTATAGACCCAGCGGGGTAGGTGAGACCCAGTACTTC
TRBV5-1,14,.,once,TRBJ2-7,CASSLLPGNYEQYF,TGCGCCAGCAGCTTGCTGCCGGGCAACTACGAGCAGTACTTC
TRBV2,16,.,.,TRBJ2-1,CASSPPEGAPYNEQFF,TGTGCCAGCAGCCCCCCGGAGGGGGCGCCTTACAATGAGCAGTTCTTC
TRBV28,12,.,few,TRBJ1-2,CASSPRVWGYTF,TGTGCCAGCAGTCCCAGGGTGTGGGGCTACACCTTC
TRBV4-2,15,.,.,TRBJ1-2,CASSQDRGPAYGYTF,TGTGCCAGCAGCCAAGATAGGGGACCTGCCTATGGCTACACCTTC
TRBV29-1,14,TRBD2,.,TRBJ2-3,CSVAPTSPTDTQYF,TGCAGCGTCGCCCCGACTAGCCCCACAGATACGCAGTATTTT
TRBV27,14,TRBD1,.,TRBJ2-3,CASSLSGQGDTQYF,TGTGCCAGCAGTTTATCGGGACAGGGAGATACGCAGTATTTT
TRBV27,16,TRBD2,few,TRBJ2-2,CASRTSGGLGVGELFF,TGTGCCAGCAGAACTAGCGGGGGCCTCGGGGTCGGGGAGCTGTTTTTT
TRBV24-1,19,TRBD1,.,TRBJ2-2,CATSDPGRQGWTNTGELFF,TGTGCCACCAGTGATCCTGGGAGACAGGGATGGACGAACACCGGGGAGCTGTTTTTT
TRBV18,13,.,many,TRBJ1-4,CASSATVNEKLFF,TGTGCCAGTTCGGCGACAGTTAATGAAAAACTGTTTTTT